Listed here are 10 T cell receptor beta chains from one sample, sequenced in a study of T-cell reconstitution after alpha-beta-depleted transplantation in children. Construction of the TCRbeta library involved unique molecular identifiers. Each CDR3 protein gets one entry after TCRdb re-called the PCR reads with MiXCR. In the table there are about 300,000 distinct CDR3 sequences, 9.5% to 13% of which are singletons. The sequenced sample was PBMCs, obtained before TCRalphabeta/CD19-depleted stem cell transplant. These receptors all stem from a boy younger than two with acute myeloid leukemia, due to receive a stem cell transplant.

A word on this clonotype: Mismatch with germline at one junction end may stem from a read error. The V and J genes are TRBV28 and TRBJ1-6; maybe TRBD1 (5 bases). Germline-derived CDR1 and CDR2 are MDHEN and SYDVKM. CDR3 length: 15 residues. The CDR3 reads CASSRPGGNNSPLYF. The CDR3 DNA reads TGTGCCAGCAGTCGTCCGGGGGGGAATAATTCACCCCTCTACTTT.

This chain uses TRBV7-2 with TRBJ1-1; D unclear. The CDR3 runs to 13 residues. Between the trimmed V and J ends, which lost 1 base and 5 bases, there was a span of 8 bases. Germline CDR1 is SGHTA and CDR2 is FQGNSA. CDR3 protein: CASSLERYTEAFF. As DNA, the CDR3 is TGTGCCAGCAGCTTAGAGCGGTATACTGAAGCTTTCTTT.

This clonotype has at least ten counts. This chain connects TRBV12-3 or TRBV12-4 to TRBJ2-7; possibly TRBD1 or TRBD2 for D (6 bases each). This CDR3 region has 15 residues. V dropped 6 bases and J dropped 5 bases, with 20 bases sitting between them. The chain's CDR3 is CASSLPGRGVDEQYF. The CDR3 nucleotides are TGTGCCAGCAGCCTTCCGGGAAGGGGGGTGGACGAGCAGTACTTC.

This clonotype was seen ten or more times. The V and J genes are TRBV21-1 and TRBJ1-6. TRBV21-1 is a known pseudogene. The CDR3 runs to 14 residues. The CDR3 DNA follows: TGTGCCAGCAGCAAAGCGGGGGTAGATTCACCCCTCCACTTT. Translating it yields CASSKAGVDSPLHF.

This clonotype was seen at least ten times. The chain links TRBV6-1 to TRBJ1-4; D is unresolved. Per germline, CDR1 MNHNS and CDR2 SASEGT. This CDR3 spans 16 amino acids. With 7 bases removed from V and 0 bases from J, the gap between germline ends came to 15 bases. CDR3 amino acids: CASTPRGEATNEKLFF. The CDR3 coding sequence is TGTGCCAGCACCCCCCGTGGGGAGGCAACTAATGAAAAACTGTTTTTT.

J is TRBJ2-3 and V is TRBV12-3 or TRBV12-4, with 10 bases matching TRBD2. V was pared by 5 bases and J by 0 bases, with 11 bases of the junction left unmatched. This CDR3 spans 18 amino acids. CDR3 nucleotide sequence: TGTGCCAGCAGTCCGGACAGGGCGACTAGCGGGAGCACAGATACGCAGTATTTT. This sequence encodes CASSPDRATSGSTDTQYF.

This chain connects TRBV5-1 to TRBJ2-2; the D is unclear. The CDR3 totals 15 residues. Per germline, CDR1 SGHRS and CDR2 YFSETQ. V was cut by 0 bases and J by 2 bases, with 8 bases left in between. CDR3 region: CASSLEFKNTGELFF. In DNA, the CDR3 is TGCGCCAGCAGCTTGGAGTTTAAAAACACCGGGGAGCTGTTTTTT.

This clonotype showed up many times. The CDR3, as DNA: TGTGCCAGCAGTTGGGACGTAGGAACCTACGAGCAGTACTTC. Protein sequence: CASSWDVGTYEQYF. The chain couples TRBV6-5 to TRBJ2-7, with D perhaps being TRBD1 or TRBD2 (5 bases each). Trimming stripped 4 bases from V and 2 bases from J, with 12 bases between. Germline V gene lookup returns CDR1 MNHEY and CDR2 SVGAGI. This CDR3 contains 14 residues.

Remarks on this clonotype: A single base separates this from a much larger clone, so it may be a read error. This sequence joins TRBV7-2 and TRBJ1-6; 8 bases are a match to TRBD1. Per germline, CDR1 SGHTA and CDR2 FQGNSA. V dropped 8 bases and J dropped 8; count of bases not matched to a gene: 11. The CDR3 runs 15 residues. As DNA, the CDR3 is TGTGCCAGCGGCCCGAGGACAGGGCGAGATTCACCCCTCCACTTT. Amino acid sequence: CASGPRTGRDSPLHF.

This clonotype has a count of ten or more. The rearrangement joins TRBV28 to TRBJ2-3, with 8 bases that match TRBD1. V shed 0 bases, J shed 0 bases, and the junction held 2 bases outside the gene matches. Germline CDR1 MDHEN, CDR2 SYDVKM. CDR3 length equals 16 residues. This CDR3 is CASSLWGDRSTDTQYF. In DNA form, the CDR3 reads TGTGCCAGCAGTTTATGGGGGGACAGGAGCACAGATACGCAGTATTTT.